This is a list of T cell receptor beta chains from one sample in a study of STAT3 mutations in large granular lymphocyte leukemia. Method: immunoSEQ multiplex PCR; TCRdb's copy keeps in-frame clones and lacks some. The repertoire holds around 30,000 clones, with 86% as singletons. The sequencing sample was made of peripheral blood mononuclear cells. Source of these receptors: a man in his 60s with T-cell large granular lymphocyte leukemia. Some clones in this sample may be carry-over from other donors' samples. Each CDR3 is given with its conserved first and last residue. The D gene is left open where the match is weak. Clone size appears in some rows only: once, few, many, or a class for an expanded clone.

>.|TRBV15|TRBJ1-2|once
TGTGCCACCAGCAGAGCAGCCGTTACTTTGGACTATGGCTACACCTTC
CATSRAAVTLDYGYTF
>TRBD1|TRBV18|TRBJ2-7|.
TGTGCCAGCTCCCACAGGGGCCAAAAATACGAGCAGTACTTC
CASSHRGQKYEQYF
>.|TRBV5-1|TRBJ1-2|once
TGCGCCAGCAGCTTGGAGACCGACTATGGCTACACCTTC
CASSLETDYGYTF
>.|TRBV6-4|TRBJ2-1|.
TGTGCCAGCAGTGACGGGAGGGGGGCATCAAGGAATGAGCAGTTCTTC
CASSDGRGASRNEQFF
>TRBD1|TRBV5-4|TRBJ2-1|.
TGTGCCAGCAGCTTGATTGGGACAGGGGGCTTAAAGAGAAATGAGCAGTTCTTC
CASSLIGTGGLKRNEQFF
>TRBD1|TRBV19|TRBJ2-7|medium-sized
TGTGCCAGTAGTACCGGGACAGGGGGATCCTACGAGCAGTACTTC
CASSTGTGGSYEQYF
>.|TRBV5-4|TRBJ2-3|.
TGTGCCAGCAGCTCCCGGGCTGGCACAGATACGCAGTATTTT
CASSSRAGTDTQYF
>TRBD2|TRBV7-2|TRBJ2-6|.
TGTGCCAGCAGCTCCACGGGGGGAACTGGGGCCAACGTCCTGACTTTC
CASSSTGGTGANVLTF
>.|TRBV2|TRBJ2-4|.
TGTGCCAGCCGCGGGCTACCTTTAGCCAAAAACATTCAGTACTTC
CASRGLPLAKNIQYF
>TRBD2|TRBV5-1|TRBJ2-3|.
TGCGCCAGCAGCTTGGGGACTAGCGGGAGTGATACGCAGTATTTT
CASSLGTSGSDTQYF
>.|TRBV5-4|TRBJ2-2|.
TGTGCCAGCAATCCCTGGGGCGGGGCGAACACCGGGGAGCTGTTTTTT
CASNPWGGANTGELFF
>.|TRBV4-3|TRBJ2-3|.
TGCGCCAGCAGCCAAGAAACAGGGATCGTTTCAGATACGCAGTATTTT
CASSQETGIVSDTQYF
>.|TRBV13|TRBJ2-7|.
TGTGCCAGCAGCTCCGGGCACATAAGCTCCTACGAGCAGTACTTC
CASSSGHISSYEQYF
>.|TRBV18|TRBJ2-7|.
TGTGCCAGCTCACCAGGGCTTTACGAGCAGTACTTC
CASSPGLYEQYF
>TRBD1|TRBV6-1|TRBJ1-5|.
TGTGCCAGCAGTGAAGCGGGACAGACTTACAATCAGCCCCAGCATTTT
CASSEAGQTYNQPQHF